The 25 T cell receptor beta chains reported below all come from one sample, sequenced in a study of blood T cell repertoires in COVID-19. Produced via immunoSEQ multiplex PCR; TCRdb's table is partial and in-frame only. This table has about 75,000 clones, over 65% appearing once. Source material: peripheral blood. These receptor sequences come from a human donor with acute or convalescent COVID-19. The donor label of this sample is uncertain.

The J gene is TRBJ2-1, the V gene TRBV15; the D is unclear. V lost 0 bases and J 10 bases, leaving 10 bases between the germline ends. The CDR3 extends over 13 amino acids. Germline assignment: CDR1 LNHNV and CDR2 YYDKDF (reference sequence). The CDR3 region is CATSRDRVEEQFF. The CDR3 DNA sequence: TGTGCCACCAGCAGAGATCGAGTAGAGGAGCAGTTCTTC.

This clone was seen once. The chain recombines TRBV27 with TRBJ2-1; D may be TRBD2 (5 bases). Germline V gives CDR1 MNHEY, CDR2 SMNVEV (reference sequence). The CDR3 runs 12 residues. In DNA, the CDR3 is TGTGTTTCTAGGAGGTCTTACAATGAGCAGTTCTTC. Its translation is CVSRRSYNEQFF.

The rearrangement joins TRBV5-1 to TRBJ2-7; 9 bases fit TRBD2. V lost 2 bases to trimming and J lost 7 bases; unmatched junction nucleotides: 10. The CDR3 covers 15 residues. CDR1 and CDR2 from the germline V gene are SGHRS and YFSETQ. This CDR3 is CASSFGGRDVYEQYF. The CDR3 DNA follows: TGCGCCAGCAGCTTTGGCGGGAGGGACGTTTATGAGCAGTACTTC.

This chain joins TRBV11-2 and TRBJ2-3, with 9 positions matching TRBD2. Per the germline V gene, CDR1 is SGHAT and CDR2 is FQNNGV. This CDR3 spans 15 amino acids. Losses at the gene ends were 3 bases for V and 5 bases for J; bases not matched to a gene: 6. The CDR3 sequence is CASSFAGGQKDTQYF. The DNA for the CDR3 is TGTGCCAGCAGCTTTGCGGGGGGGCAGAAAGATACGCAGTATTTT.

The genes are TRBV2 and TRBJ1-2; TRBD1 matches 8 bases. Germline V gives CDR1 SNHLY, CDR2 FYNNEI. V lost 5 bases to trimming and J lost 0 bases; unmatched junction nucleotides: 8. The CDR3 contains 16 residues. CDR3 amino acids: CASSNNRDRSNYGYTF. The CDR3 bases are TGTGCCAGCAGTAACAACCGGGACAGGTCTAACTATGGCTACACCTTC.

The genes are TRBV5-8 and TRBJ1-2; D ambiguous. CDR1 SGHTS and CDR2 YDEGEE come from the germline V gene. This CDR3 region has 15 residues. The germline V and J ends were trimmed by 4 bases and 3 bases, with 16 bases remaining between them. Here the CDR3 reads CASSAVSGVDYGYTF. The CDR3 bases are TGTGCCAGCAGCGCCGTATCCGGAGTGGACTATGGCTACACCTTC.

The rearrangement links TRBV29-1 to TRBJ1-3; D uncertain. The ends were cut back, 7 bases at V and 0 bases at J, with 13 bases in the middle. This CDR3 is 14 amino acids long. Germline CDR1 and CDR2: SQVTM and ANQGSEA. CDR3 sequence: CSARSDYSGNTIYF. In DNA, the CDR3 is TGCAGCGCCCGGTCCGATTACTCTGGAAACACCATATATTTT.

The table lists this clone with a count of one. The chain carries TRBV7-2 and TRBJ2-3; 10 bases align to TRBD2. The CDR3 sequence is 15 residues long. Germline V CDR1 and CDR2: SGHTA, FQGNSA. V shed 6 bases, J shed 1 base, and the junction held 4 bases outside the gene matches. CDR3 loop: CASRVAGGRTDTQYF. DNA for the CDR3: TGTGCCAGCAGAGTAGCGGGGGGACGCACAGATACGCAGTATTTT.

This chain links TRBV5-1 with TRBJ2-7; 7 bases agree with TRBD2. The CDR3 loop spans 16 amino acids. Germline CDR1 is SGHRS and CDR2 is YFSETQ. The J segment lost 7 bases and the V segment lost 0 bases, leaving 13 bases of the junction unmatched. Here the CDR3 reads CASSLDRLANPWEQYF. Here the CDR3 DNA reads TGCGCCAGCAGCTTGGATCGACTAGCCAATCCCTGGGAGCAGTACTTC.

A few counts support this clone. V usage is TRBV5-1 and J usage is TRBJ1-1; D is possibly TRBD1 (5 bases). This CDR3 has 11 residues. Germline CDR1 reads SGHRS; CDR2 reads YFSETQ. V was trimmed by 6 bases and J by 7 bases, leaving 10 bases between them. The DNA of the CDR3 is TGCGCCAGCACCCGCGGGGGTGAAGCTTTCTTT. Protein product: CASTRGGEAFF.

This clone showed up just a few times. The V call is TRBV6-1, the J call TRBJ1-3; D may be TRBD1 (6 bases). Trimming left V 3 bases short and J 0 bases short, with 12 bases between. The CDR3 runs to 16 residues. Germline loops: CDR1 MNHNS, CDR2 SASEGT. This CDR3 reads CASSDRGPYSGNTIYF. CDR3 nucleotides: TGTGCCAGCAGTGACAGGGGCCCTTACTCTGGAAACACCATATATTTT.

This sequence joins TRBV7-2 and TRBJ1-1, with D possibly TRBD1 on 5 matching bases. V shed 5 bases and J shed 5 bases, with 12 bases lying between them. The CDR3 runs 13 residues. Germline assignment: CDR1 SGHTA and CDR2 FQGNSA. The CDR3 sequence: CASSVREVTEAFF. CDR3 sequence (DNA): TGTGCCAGCAGCGTCAGGGAGGTTACTGAAGCTTTCTTT.

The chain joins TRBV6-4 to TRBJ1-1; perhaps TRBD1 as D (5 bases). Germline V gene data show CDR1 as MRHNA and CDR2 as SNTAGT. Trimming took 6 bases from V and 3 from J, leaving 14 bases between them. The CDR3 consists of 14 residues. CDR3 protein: CASRPDHRYTEAFF. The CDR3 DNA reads TGTGCCAGCAGACCGGACCACAGGTACACTGAAGCTTTCTTT.

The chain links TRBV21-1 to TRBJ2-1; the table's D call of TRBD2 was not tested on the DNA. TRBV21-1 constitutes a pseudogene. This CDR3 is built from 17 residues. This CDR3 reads CASSRASGGDHYNEQFF. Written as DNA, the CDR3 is TGTGCCAGCAGCAGGGCTAGCGGGGGGGATCACTACAATGAGCAGTTCTTC.

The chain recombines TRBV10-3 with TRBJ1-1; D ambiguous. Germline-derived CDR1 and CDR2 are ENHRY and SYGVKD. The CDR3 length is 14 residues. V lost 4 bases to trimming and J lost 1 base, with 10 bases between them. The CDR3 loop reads CAISAGLGNTEAFF. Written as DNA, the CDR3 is TGTGCCATCAGTGCGGGTCTGGGGAACACTGAAGCTTTCTTT.

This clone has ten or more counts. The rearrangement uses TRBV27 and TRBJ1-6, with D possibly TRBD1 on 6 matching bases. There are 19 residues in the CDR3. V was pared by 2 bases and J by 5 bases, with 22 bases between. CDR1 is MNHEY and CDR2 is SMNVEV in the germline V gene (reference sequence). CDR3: CASSLDYRPDSYHNSPLHF. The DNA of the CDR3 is TGTGCCAGCAGTTTAGACTACCGACCGGACAGCTACCATAATTCACCCCTCCACTTT.

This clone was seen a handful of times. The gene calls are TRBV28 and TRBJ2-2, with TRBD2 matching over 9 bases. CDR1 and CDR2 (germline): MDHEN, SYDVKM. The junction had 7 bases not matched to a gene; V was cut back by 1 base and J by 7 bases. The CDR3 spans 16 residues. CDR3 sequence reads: CASSLLRGGLGGELFF. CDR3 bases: TGTGCCAGCAGTTTATTGCGGGGGGGCCTCGGCGGGGAGCTGTTTTTT.

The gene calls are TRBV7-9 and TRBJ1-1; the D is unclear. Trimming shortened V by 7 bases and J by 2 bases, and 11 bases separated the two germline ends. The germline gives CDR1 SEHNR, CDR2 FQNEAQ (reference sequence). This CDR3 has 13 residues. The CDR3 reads CASNFGSNTEAFF. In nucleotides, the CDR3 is TGTGCCAGCAACTTCGGTAGTAACACTGAAGCTTTCTTT. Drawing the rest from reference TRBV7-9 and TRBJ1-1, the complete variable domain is DTGVSQNPRHKITKRGQNVTFRCDPISEHNRLYWYRQTLGQGPEFLTYFQNEAQLEKSRLLSDRFSAERPKGSFSTLEIQRTEQGDSAMYLCASNFGSNTEAFFGQGTRLTVV.

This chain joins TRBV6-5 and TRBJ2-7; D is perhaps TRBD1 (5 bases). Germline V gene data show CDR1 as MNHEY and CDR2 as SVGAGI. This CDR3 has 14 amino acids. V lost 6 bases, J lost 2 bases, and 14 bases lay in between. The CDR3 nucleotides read TGTGCCAGCAGCCGCAGGGCGGAGACCTACGAGCAGTACTTC. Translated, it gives CASSRRAETYEQYF.

The CDR3 bases are TGTGCCAGGCCACCTCACAGGCTTCGAGATGGCTACACCTTC. Protein product: CARPPHRLRDGYTF. V is TRBV6-4 and J is TRBJ1-2; D is possibly TRBD1 (5 bases). Trimming left V 9 bases short and J 6 bases short, with 20 bases between. Germline V gives CDR1 MRHNA, CDR2 SNTAGT. This CDR3 is 14 amino acids long.

The CDR3 protein is CASSYWPGLYEQYF. CDR3 bases: TGTGCCAGCAGTTACTGGCCAGGGCTGTACGAGCAGTACTTC. The rearrangement uses TRBV6-2 or TRBV6-3 and TRBJ2-7; possibly TRBD1 for D (5 bases). V shed 1 base and J shed 4 bases, with 11 bases lying between them. Germline V lookup: CDR1 MNHEY, CDR2 SVGEGT. CDR3 length: 14 amino acids.

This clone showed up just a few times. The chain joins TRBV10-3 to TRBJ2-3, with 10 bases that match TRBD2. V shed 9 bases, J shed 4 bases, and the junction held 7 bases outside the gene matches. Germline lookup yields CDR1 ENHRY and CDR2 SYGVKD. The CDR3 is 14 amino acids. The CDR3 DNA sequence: TGTGCCATTACTGCTAGCGGGAGTGCAGATACGCAGTATTTT. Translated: CAITASGSADTQYF.

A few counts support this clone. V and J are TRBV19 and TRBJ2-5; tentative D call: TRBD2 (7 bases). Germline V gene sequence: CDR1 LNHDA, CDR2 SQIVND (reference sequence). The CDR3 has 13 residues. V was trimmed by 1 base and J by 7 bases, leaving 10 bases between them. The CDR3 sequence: CASSIVRGGTQYF. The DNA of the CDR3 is TGTGCCAGTAGTATAGTAAGGGGGGGGACCCAGTACTTC.

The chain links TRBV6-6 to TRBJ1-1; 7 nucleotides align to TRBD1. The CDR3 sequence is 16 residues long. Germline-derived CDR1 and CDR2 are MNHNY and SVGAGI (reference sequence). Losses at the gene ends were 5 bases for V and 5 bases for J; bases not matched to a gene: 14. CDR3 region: CASSGSPGDRRTEAFF. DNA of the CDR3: TGTGCCAGCAGTGGAAGTCCAGGGGACAGAAGAACTGAAGCTTTCTTT.

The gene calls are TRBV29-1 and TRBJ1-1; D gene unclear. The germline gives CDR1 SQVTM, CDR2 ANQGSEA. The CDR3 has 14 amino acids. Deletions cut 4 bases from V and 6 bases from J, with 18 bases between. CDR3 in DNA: TGCAGCGTTGGGGTTGTAGAGGTAAACGCTGAAGCTTTCTTT. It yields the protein CSVGVVEVNAEAFF.